The 22 T cell receptor beta chains listed next were all sequenced from one sample in a study of cytomegalovirus exposure and HLA in healthy donors (dated by TCRdb to the late 2010s). The library came from the immunoSEQ multiplex PCR assay. For the multiplex PCR, a mixture combining 60 forward primers for TCR Vbeta segments and 13 reverse primers for TCR Jbeta segments was used. In its TCRdb copy, this immuneACCESS table keeps in-frame sequences only and misses some clones. Where compared with another copy, unresolved V genes explain less than half of these, and the others have no known cause. Within this sample are some 130,000 clones, with 80% of them counted one time only. The top ten hold around 2.2% of the sample. Sequencing used PBMCs. These receptors came from a man aged 25 to 40 in good health and CMV-seronegative.

The chain uses TRBV27 and TRBJ1-1; TRBD1 agrees at 11 bases. The germline V gene has CDR1 MNHEY and CDR2 SMNVEV (reference sequence). With 7 bases clipped from V and 5 bases from J, the junction kept 6 bases outside the gene matches. This CDR3 has 14 amino acids. The CDR3 nucleotides read TGTGCCAGCACCCGGACAGGGGGCCGAACTGAAGCTTTCTTT. Protein: CASTRTGGRTEAFF.

The V call is TRBV7-2, the J call TRBJ2-7; D is undetermined. Trimming shortened V by 7 bases and J by 1 base, and 14 bases separated the two germline ends. The CDR3 length is 14 residues. Germline V gene data show CDR1 as SGHTA and CDR2 as FQGNSA. In DNA, the CDR3 is TGTGCCAGCACCCCCCAAGCTATTTCCTACGAGCAGTACTTC. Translation gives CASTPQAISYEQYF. Full variable domain (outside the CDR3, taken from reference TRBV7-2 and TRBJ2-7): GAGVSQSPSNKVTEKGKDVELRCDPISGHTALYWYRQSLGQGLEFLIYFQGNSAPDKSGLPSDRFSAERTGGSVSTLTIQRTQQEDSAVYLCASTPQAISYEQYFGPGTRLTVT.

This rearrangement joins TRBV28 to TRBJ2-3; D uncertain. Trimming left V 2 bases short and J 2 bases short, with 8 bases between. Germline V gives CDR1 MDHEN, CDR2 SYDVKM. The CDR3 loop spans 14 amino acids. CDR3 coding DNA: TGTGCCAGCAGTTTAGGCGGAGACACAGATACGCAGTATTTT. It is translated as CASSLGGDTDTQYF.

Judged by abundance, this clone is medium-sized (0.01 to 0.1%). The CDR3 DNA is TGTGCCAGCAGCCTACAGTACCAAGAGACCCAGTACTTC. As protein: CASSLQYQETQYF. This chain links TRBV7-2 with TRBJ2-5, with D hard to call. The CDR3 sequence is 13 residues long. Germline CDR1 SGHTA, CDR2 FQGNSA. Between the trimmed V and J ends, which lost 5 bases and 0 bases, there was a span of 7 bases.

The chain is built from TRBV28 and TRBJ1-3; D may be TRBD1 (5 bases). V dropped 3 bases and J dropped 2 bases, with 8 bases sitting between them. CDR3 length: 14 residues. Per germline, CDR1 MDHEN and CDR2 SYDVKM. CDR3 amino acids: CASSLGQAGNTIYF. The CDR3 nucleotides read TGTGCCAGCAGTTTGGGGCAGGCTGGAAACACCATATATTTT.

The chain employs TRBV28 and TRBJ1-1; maybe TRBD1 (5 bases). V was trimmed by 2 bases and J by 8 bases, leaving 12 bases between them. CDR3 length: 13 amino acids. The germline V gene has CDR1 MDHEN and CDR2 SYDVKM. CDR3 nucleotide sequence: TGTGCCAGCAGTTTAAAGGGGATCTGGGAAGCTTTCTTT. Translating it yields CASSLKGIWEAFF.

V and J are TRBV28 and TRBJ1-2; D gene ambiguous. The CDR3 is made up of 14 amino acids. CDR1 and CDR2 (germline): MDHEN, SYDVKM. With 8 bases removed from V and 4 bases from J, the gap between germline ends came to 17 bases. CDR3 residues: CASYPAPGVYGYTF. The DNA of the CDR3 is TGTGCCAGCTACCCAGCCCCCGGAGTCTATGGCTACACCTTC.

The V call is TRBV7-9, the J call TRBJ2-5; 9 bases map to TRBD1. The CDR3 spans 15 residues. V dropped 0 bases and J dropped 3; count of bases not matched to a gene: 2. CDR1 and CDR2 (germline): SEHNR, FQNEAQ (reference sequence). The CDR3 protein is CASSLAWDREETQYF. The CDR3 coding sequence is TGTGCCAGCAGCTTAGCTTGGGACAGGGAAGAGACCCAGTACTTC.

The chain carries TRBV28 and TRBJ2-7, with a tentative D call TRBD2 (6 bases). This CDR3 is built from 20 residues. From germline, CDR1 is MDHEN and CDR2 SYDVKM. V dropped 6 bases and J dropped 6 bases, with 36 bases sitting between them. DNA of the CDR3: TGTGCCAGCAGCTCGGGCGAGGCGGGTAGGTTCGCGGGATGGCCCGGCGAGCAGTACTTC. It yields the protein CASSSGEAGRFAGWPGEQYF.

V usage is TRBV4-1 and J usage is TRBJ2-3; D perhaps matches TRBD2 (6 bases). The ends were cut back, 4 bases at V and 2 bases at J, with 16 bases in the middle. In germline, CDR1 is MGHRA, CDR2 YSYEKL. The CDR3 length is 16 residues. CDR3 protein: CASSRNGGINTDTQYF. The DNA of the CDR3 is TGCGCCAGCAGCCGCAACGGCGGGATCAACACAGATACGCAGTATTTT.

The CDR3 nucleotides are TGTGCCAGCAGTTGGGGAGAAGGGAGGTATCAGCCCCAGCATTTT. Residues: CASSWGEGRYQPQHF. V usage is TRBV28 and J usage is TRBJ1-5; D call uncertain. The V gene's germline CDR1 is MDHEN and CDR2 SYDVKM. Trimming stripped 4 bases from V and 5 bases from J, with 15 bases between. This CDR3 comprises 15 residues.

This sequence joins TRBV30 and TRBJ2-6; 8 nucleotides agree with TRBD1. The CDR3 sequence is 17 residues long. Germline-derived CDR1 and CDR2 are GTSNPN and SVGIG (reference sequence). V was pared by 6 bases and J by 1 base, with 11 bases of the junction left unmatched. CDR3 nucleotide sequence: TGTGCCTGCCCTAGGTCAGGGGGCTCATCTGGGGCCAACGTCCTGACTTTC. This gives the protein CACPRSGGSSGANVLTF.

The chain couples TRBV4-3 to TRBJ2-5; 11 bases line up with TRBD2. Trimming cost V 4 bases and J 2 bases; bases outside gene matches: 6. The CDR3 is made up of 16 amino acids. CDR1 and CDR2 from the germline V gene are LGHNA and YSLEER. CDR3 region: CASSPGLADGQETQYF. The DNA of the CDR3 is TGCGCCAGCAGCCCGGGACTAGCGGACGGTCAAGAGACCCAGTACTTC.

V gene TRBV11-2 combines with J gene TRBJ2-1; a weak D match, TRBD1 (7 bases). The ends were cut back, 5 bases at V and 8 bases at J, with 16 bases in the middle. Germline V gene data show CDR1 as SGHAT and CDR2 as FQNNGV. The CDR3 contains 14 residues. CDR3 region: CASSQGGTEDEQFF. For the CDR3, the DNA is TGTGCCAGCAGCCAAGGAGGGACAGAGGATGAGCAGTTCTTC.

CDR3 coding DNA: TGTGCCAGCAGTTACGCGGGAGGGAGTGGAAACATTCAGTACTTC. Amino acid sequence: CASSYAGGSGNIQYF. V gene TRBV6-5 combines with J gene TRBJ2-4; 9 positions agree with TRBD2. Germline V lookup: CDR1 MNHEY, CDR2 SVGAGI. The CDR3 sequence is 15 residues long. With V trimmed by 2 bases and J by 6 bases, 5 bases remained unmatched.

The V call is TRBV27, the J call TRBJ2-5; tentatively, D is TRBD2 (5 bases). From germline, CDR1 is MNHEY and CDR2 SMNVEV (reference sequence). Trimming removed 4 bases at V and 9 bases at J, with 12 bases between. The CDR3 sequence is 12 residues long. DNA for the CDR3: TGTGCCAGCAGTTCCCCGCTCGGGGCCCAGTACTTC. The encoded protein is CASSSPLGAQYF.

The V call is TRBV9, the J call TRBJ2-6, with D tentatively TRBD1 (5 bases). CDR1 is SGDLS, CDR2 YYNGEE, per germline. The V and J ends lost 1 base and 0 bases respectively, with 17 bases between them. The CDR3 sequence is 19 residues long. CDR3 region: CASSVRDRILTSGANVLTF. The CDR3 DNA is TGTGCCAGCAGCGTACGCGACAGAATCTTAACCTCTGGGGCCAACGTCCTGACTTTC.

The rearrangement joins TRBV10-3 to TRBJ2-3; 7 nucleotides match TRBD1. Trimming at V came to 8 bases and at J to 0 bases, leaving 2 bases not matched to a gene. Germline CDR1 is ENHRY and CDR2 is SYGVKD. This CDR3 contains 13 residues. The CDR3 reads CAIGGQSTDTQYF. The CDR3 bases are TGTGCCATCGGGGGACAGAGCACAGATACGCAGTATTTT.

This clone has a single count. The CDR3 end shows no conserved phenylalanine or tryptophan, and so a read error is likely. The rearrangement links TRBV13 to TRBJ2-7, with TRBD2 matching over 10 bases. The CDR3 consists of 15 residues. The V and J ends lost 4 bases and 4 bases, in that order; junction bases with no gene match: 7. CDR1 and CDR2 from the germline V gene are PRHDT and FYEKMQ (reference sequence). CDR3: CASSSLLAGRYEQYL. Written as DNA, the CDR3 is TGTGCCAGCAGCTCGCTACTAGCGGGACGGTACGAGCAGTACCTC.

The chain joins TRBV7-9 to TRBJ2-5; TRBD2 aligns across 8 bases. V shed 1 base and J 5 bases; nucleotides not matched to a gene: 0. Germline V gene lookup returns CDR1 SEHNR and CDR2 FQNEAQ (reference sequence). CDR3 size: 13 residues. CDR3 coding DNA: TGTGCCAGCAGCTTAGGCGGGAGGGAGACCCAGTACTTC. Protein product: CASSLGGRETQYF.

The chain has TRBV20-1 and TRBJ1-2, with a possible D match to TRBD1 (6 bases). Germline V CDR1 and CDR2: DFQATT, SNEGSKA (reference sequence). CDR3 length: 11 residues. V lost 4 bases and J 4 bases, leaving 7 bases between the germline ends. The CDR3 protein is CSATDSYGYTF. The CDR3 DNA reads as TGCAGTGCTACGGACAGCTATGGCTACACCTTC.

This clone was detected once. The chain employs TRBV2 and TRBJ2-7, with D tentatively TRBD1 (6 bases). CDR3 size: 14 residues. CDR1 and CDR2 from the germline V gene are SNHLY and FYNNEI. The V and J ends lost 7 bases and 6 bases respectively, with 19 bases between them. CDR3 in DNA: TGTGCCAGCACTTTCTATGCAGGGGACGGCGAGCAGTACTTC. This translates into CASTFYAGDGEQYF.